Listed below are T cell receptor beta chains from one sample, sequenced in a study of cytomegalovirus exposure and HLA in healthy donors. Data came from immunoSEQ multiplex PCR; TCRdb stores just in-frame clones and leaves some out. Its table records about 160,000 clones. Sequencing used PBMCs. Source of these receptors: a young man in good health and CMV-seronegative. Both conserved end residues are part of each CDR3. A D gene is named only where the DNA matches it firmly.

V: TRBV7-8; J: TRBJ2-7; D: .; DNA: TGTGCCAGCAGCCAGCAGGGAACCTACGGTCAGTACTTC; CDR3: CASSQQGTYGQYF
V: TRBV19; J: TRBJ1-2; D: .; DNA: TGTGCCAGTAGAGGGGACACAAACTATGGCTACACCTTC; CDR3: CASRGDTNYGYTF
V: TRBV2; J: TRBJ2-7; D: .; DNA: TGTGCCAGCAGTGAAAGTGCAGGGTACTACGAGCAGTACTTC; CDR3: CASSESAGYYEQYF
V: TRBV10-3; J: TRBJ2-7; D: TRBD1; DNA: TGTGCCATCAGTGTTGACAGGGGGCCCTACGAGCAGTACTTC; CDR3: CAISVDRGPYEQYF
V: TRBV19; J: TRBJ1-5; D: .; DNA: TGTGCCAGTAGTATCGTCCTAAGCAATCAGCCCCAGCATTTT; CDR3: CASSIVLSNQPQHF
V: TRBV14; J: TRBJ1-5; D: .; DNA: TGTGCCAGCAGCCAAGATTCGCAGCCCCAGCATTTT; CDR3: CASSQDSQPQHF
V: TRBV18; J: TRBJ2-7; D: .; DNA: TGTGCCAGCTCTCCTGGAGTGGCACGAGAGCAGTACTTC; CDR3: CASSPGVAREQYF
V: TRBV2; J: TRBJ2-7; D: TRBD2; DNA: TGTGCCAGCTCCCCTAAGACTAGCGGGATGTACGAGCAGTACTTC; CDR3: CASSPKTSGMYEQYF
V: TRBV27; J: TRBJ1-2; D: .; DNA: TGTGCCAGCAGTTTTCGGCTGGGAGGTGGCTACACCTTC; CDR3: CASSFRLGGGYTF
V: TRBV9; J: TRBJ2-7; D: TRBD1; DNA: TGTGCCAGCAGCGGACGGGACAGCAGCTACGAGCAGTACTTC; CDR3: CASSGRDSSYEQYF